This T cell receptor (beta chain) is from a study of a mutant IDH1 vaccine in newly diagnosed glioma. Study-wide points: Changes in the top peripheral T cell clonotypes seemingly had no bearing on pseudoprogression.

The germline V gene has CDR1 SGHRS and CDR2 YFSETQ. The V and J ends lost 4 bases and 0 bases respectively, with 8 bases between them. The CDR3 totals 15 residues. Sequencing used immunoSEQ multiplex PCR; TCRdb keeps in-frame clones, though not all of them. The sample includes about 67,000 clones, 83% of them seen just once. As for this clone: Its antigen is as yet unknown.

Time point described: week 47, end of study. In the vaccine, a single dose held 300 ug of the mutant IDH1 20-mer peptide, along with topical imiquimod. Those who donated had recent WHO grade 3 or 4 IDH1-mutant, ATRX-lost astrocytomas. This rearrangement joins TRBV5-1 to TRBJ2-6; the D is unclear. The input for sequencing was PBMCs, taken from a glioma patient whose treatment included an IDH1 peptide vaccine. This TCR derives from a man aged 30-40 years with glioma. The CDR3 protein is CASSPGSSGANVLTF. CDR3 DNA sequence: TGCGCCAGCAGCCCCGGTAGCTCTGGGGCCAACGTCCTGACTTTC. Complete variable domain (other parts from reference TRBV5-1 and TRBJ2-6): KAGVTQTPRYLIKTRGQQVTLSCSPISGHRSVSWYQQTPGQGLQFLFEYFSETQRNKGNFPGRFSGRQFSNSRSEMNVSTLELGDSALYLCASSPGSSGANVLTFGAGSRLTVL.